This TCR beta chain was sequenced during a study of T cell responses to AZD1222 COVID-19 vaccine. Comment on this clone: Its antigen is still unknown.

Study-wide results and caveats: Of spike-specific TCRs, nearly half reportedly target regions left unmutated in variants. All repertoire sampling was performed exclusively after the peak T cell response. The study found Spike-specific TCR breadth and depth rose after two AZD1222 doses.

The CDR3 is made up of 14 amino acids. CDR1 SGHDT and CDR2 YYEEEE come from the germline V gene. Trimming removed 0 bases from V and 3 bases from J, with 7 bases in between. Profiling relied on immunoSEQ multiplex PCR, and the TCRdb table lists in-frame clones only, not all of them. There are 150,000 to 200,000 clones in the sample; approximately 90% occur only once, and roughly 0.98% lies in the top ten. The sequenced sample was peripheral blood, obtained 28 days after the second AZD1222 dose. This TCR was recovered from an adult who received the AZD1222 COVID-19 vaccine. The chain couples TRBV5-6 to TRBJ2-1; D not certain. The CDR3 region has the DNA TGTGCCAGCAGCTTGGTCCAGTACTACAATGAGCAGTTCTTC. As protein: CASSLVQYYNEQFF.